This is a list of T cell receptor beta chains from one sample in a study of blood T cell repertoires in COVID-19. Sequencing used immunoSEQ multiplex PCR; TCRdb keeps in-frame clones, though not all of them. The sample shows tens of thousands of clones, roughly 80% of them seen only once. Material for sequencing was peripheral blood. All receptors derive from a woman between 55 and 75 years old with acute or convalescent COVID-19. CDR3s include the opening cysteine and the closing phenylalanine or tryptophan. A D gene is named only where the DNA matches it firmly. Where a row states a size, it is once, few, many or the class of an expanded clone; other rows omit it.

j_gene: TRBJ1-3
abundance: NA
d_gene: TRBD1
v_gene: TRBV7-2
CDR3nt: TGTGCCAGCAGCCCACAGGGGGCGAGGGGAAACACCATATATTTT
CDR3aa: CASSPQGARGNTIYF

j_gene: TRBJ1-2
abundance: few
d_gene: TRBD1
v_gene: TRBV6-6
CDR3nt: TGTGCCAGCAGTTCGCGACAGGGGGCAGGTTATGGCTACACCTTC
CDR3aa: CASSSRQGAGYGYTF

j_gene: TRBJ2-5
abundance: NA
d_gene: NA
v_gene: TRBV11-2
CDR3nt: TGTGCCAGCAGCTTAGGAGTAGTTGGGGAGGAGACCCAGTACTTC
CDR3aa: CASSLGVVGEETQYF

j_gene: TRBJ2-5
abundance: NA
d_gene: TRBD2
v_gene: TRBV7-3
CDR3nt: TGTGCCAGCACCCTCGGCCGGGGGCTAGCGGGGGAAGAGACCCAGTACTTC
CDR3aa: CASTLGRGLAGEETQYF

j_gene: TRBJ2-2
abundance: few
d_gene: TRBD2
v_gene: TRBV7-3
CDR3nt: TGTGCCAGCAGCTTGGGACTAGGGGTCGCCGGGGAGCTGTTTTTT
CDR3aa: CASSLGLGVAGELFF

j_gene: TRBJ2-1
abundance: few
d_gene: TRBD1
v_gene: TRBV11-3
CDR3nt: TGTGCCAGCAGTCCACAGGGGTCTCGTGTGCAGTTCTTC
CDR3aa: CASSPQGSRVQFF

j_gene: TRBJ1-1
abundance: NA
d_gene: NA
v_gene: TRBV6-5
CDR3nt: TGTGCCAGCAGTTTTCCGGGACATCATGAAGCTTTCTTT
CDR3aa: CASSFPGHHEAFF

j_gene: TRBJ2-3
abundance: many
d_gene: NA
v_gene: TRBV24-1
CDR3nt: TGTGCCACTTCCGGGACACAAGGCACAGATACGCAGTATTTT
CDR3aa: CATSGTQGTDTQYF

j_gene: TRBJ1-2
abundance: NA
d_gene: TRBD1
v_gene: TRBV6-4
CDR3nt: TGTGCCAGCAGCGTCCCCGAGGACAGGGGAGCTAACTATGGCTACACCTTC
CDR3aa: CASSVPEDRGANYGYTF

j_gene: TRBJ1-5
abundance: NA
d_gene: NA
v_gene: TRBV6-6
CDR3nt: TGTGCCAGCCGCAGTAGCAATCAGCCCCAGCATTTT
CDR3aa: CASRSSNQPQHF

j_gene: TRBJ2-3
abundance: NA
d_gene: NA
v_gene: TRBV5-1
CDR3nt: TGCGCCAGCAGAACTAAAGATACGCAGTATTTT
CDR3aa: CASRTKDTQYF

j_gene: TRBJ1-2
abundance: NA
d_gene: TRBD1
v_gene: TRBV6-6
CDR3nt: TGTGCCAGCAGTTACGGGACAGACTATGGCTACACCTTC
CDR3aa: CASSYGTDYGYTF

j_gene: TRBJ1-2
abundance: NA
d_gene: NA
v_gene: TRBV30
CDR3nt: TGTGCCTGGAACCCCGACTTAGGCTATGGCTACACCTTC
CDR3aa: CAWNPDLGYGYTF

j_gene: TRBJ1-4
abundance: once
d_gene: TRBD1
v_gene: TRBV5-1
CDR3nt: TGCGCCAGCAGCTCTACAGGGGCAGCAACTAATGAAAAACTGTTTTTT
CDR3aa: CASSSTGAATNEKLFF

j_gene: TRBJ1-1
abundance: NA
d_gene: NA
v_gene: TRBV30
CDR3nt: TGTGCCCGCGGCCTCATGAACACTGAAGCTTTCTTT
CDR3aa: CARGLMNTEAFF

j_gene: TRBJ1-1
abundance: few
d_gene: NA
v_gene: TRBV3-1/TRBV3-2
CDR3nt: TGTGCCAGCAGCCGGGGGTTGGGGGGTGAAGCTTTCTTT
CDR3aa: CASSRGLGGEAFF

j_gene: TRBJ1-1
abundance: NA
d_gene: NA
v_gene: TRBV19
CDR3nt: TGTGCCAGTAGTATAGCTGCAGTGAACACTGAAGCTTTCTTT
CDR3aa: CASSIAAVNTEAFF

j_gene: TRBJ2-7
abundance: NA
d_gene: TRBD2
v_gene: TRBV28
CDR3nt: TGTGCCAGCGGGGGGGGGAGCTCCTACGAGCAGTACTTC
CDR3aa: CASGGGSSYEQYF

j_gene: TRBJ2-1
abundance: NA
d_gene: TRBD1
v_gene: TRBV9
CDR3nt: TGTGCCAGCAGTGATAGGACAGGCTCCTACAATGAGCAGTTCTTC
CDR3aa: CASSDRTGSYNEQFF

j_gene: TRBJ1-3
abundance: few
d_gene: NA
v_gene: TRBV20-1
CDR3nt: TGCAGTGCTAGTCTGTCAGCTGGAAACACCATATATTTT
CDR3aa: CSASLSAGNTIYF

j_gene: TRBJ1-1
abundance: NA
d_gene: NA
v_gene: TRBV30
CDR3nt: TGTGCCTGGAGTACCCAGGGAAACACTGAAGCTTTCTTT
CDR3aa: CAWSTQGNTEAFF

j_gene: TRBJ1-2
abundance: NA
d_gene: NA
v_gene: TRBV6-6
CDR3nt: TGTGCCACCCATGTGGGAGAGGAAGGCTACACCTTC
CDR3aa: CATHVGEEGYTF

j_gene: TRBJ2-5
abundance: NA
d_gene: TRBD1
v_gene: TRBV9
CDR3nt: TGTGCCAGCAGCCTACAGGGGGAAGAGACCCAGTACTTC
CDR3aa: CASSLQGEETQYF

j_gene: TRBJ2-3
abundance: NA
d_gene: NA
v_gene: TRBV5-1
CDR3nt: TGCGCCAGCAGCGGGCAACGGGGAGATACGCAGTATTTT
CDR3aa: CASSGQRGDTQYF

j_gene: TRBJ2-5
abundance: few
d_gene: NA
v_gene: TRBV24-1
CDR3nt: TGTGCCACCAGTGACTCCCGGTGGGAGACCCAGTACTTC
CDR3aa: CATSDSRWETQYF

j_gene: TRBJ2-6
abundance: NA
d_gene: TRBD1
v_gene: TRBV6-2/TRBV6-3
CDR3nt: TGTGCCAGCAGCAAACCGACAGGGAACCCCTCTGGGGCCAACGTCCTGACTTTC
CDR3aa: CASSKPTGNPSGANVLTF

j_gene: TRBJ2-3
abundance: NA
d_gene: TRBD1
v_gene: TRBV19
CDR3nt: TGTGCCAGCTGGGACAGGGGCTCCACAGATACGCAGTATTTT
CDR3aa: CASWDRGSTDTQYF

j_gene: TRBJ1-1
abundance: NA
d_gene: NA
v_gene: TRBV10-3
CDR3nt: TGTGCCATTACCAAAGAGGGAGGGGGCACTGAAGCTTTCTTT
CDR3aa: CAITKEGGGTEAFF

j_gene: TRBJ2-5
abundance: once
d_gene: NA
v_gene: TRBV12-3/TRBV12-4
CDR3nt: TGTGCCAGCAGTTTAGTGGGGCGGGAGACCCAGTACTTC
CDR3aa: CASSLVGRETQYF

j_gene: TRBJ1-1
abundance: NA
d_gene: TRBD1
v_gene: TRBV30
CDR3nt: TGTGCCTGGAGTGACACTGTCGACAGGGGAGATGAAGCTTTCTTT
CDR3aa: CAWSDTVDRGDEAFF

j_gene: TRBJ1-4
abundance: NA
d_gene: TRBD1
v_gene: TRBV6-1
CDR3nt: TGTGCCAGCAGTGAAGCGAAAGGGACAGGGGGTTGGGCAACTAATGAAAAACTGTTTTTT
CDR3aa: CASSEAKGTGGWATNEKLFF

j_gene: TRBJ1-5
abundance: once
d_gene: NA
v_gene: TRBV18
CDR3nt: TGTGCCAGCTCACCCCCAGGTCCGGCAAATCAGCCCCAGCATTTT
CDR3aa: CASSPPGPANQPQHF

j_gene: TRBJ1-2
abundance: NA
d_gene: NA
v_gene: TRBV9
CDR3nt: TGTGCCAGCAGCGTATTGGGGGAGGGAGGGGAAGGCTACACCTTC
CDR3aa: CASSVLGEGGEGYTF

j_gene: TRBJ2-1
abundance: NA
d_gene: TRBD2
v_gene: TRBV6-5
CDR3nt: TGTGCCAGCAGTTACAGTGGGGGGGGAAACAATGAGCAGTTCTTC
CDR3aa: CASSYSGGGNNEQFF

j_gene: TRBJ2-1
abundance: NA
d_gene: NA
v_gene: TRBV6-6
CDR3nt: TGTGCCAGCAGGGACAGCGACCGCTACAATGAGCAGTTCTTC
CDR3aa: CASRDSDRYNEQFF

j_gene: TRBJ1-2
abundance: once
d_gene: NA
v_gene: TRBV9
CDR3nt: TGTGCCAGCAGCCCGGGACTCGGCGGCTACACCTTC
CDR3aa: CASSPGLGGYTF

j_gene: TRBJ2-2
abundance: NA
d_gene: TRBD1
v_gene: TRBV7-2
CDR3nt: TGTGCCAGCAGCTTACGAGGGGGCAACACCGGGGAGCTGTTTTTT
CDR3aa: CASSLRGGNTGELFF

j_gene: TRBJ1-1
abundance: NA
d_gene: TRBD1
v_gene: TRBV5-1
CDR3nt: TGCGCCAGCAGCTTGGCCAAAGGACAGGGTTCCAGGGCTTTCTTT
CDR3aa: CASSLAKGQGSRAFF

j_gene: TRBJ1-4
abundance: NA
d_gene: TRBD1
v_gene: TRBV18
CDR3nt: TGTGCCAGCTCACCCGGCGGACAGGGAAGTGAAAAACTGTTTTTT
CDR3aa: CASSPGGQGSEKLFF